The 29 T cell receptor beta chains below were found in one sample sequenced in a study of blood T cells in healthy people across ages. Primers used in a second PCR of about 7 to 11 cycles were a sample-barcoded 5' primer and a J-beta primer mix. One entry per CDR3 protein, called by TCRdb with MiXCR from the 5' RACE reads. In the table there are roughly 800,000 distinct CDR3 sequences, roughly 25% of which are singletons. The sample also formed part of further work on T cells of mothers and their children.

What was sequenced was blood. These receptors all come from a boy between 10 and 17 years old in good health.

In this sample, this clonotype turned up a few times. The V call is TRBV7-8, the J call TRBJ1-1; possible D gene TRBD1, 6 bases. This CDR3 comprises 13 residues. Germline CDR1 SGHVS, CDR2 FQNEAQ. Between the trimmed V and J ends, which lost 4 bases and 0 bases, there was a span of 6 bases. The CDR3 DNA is TGTGCCAGCAGCTACAGGGTGAACACTGAAGCTTTCTTT. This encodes CASSYRVNTEAFF.

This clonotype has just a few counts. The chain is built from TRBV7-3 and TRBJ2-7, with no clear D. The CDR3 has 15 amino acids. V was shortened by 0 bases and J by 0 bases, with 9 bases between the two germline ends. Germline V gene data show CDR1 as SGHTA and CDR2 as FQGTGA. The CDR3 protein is CASSLTYESSYEQYF. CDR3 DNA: TGTGCCAGCAGCTTAACGTACGAGAGCTCCTACGAGCAGTACTTC.

This CDR3 reads CASRRDSGKSYEQYF. The CDR3 coding sequence is TGTGCCAGCAGGCGGGATAGCGGCAAATCCTACGAGCAGTACTTC. The V and J genes are TRBV6-1 and TRBJ2-5, with D possibly being TRBD2 (6 bases). The J call may not be correct, given that the DNA end is closer to TRBJ2-7. The CDR3 loop spans 15 amino acids. Germline-derived CDR1 and CDR2 are MNHNS and SASEGT.

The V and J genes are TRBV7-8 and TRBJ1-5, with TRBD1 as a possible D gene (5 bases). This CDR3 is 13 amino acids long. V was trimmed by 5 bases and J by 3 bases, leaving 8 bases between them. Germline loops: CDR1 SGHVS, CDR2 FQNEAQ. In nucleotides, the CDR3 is TGTGCCAGCAGCAAGACAGACAATCAGCCCCAGCATTTT. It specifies CASSKTDNQPQHF.

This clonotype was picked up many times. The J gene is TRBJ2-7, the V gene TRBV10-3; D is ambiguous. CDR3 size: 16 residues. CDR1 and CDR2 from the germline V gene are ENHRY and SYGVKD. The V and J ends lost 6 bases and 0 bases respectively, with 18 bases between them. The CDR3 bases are TGTGCCATCAGCGAAAGTCCGCAGGTCTTCTCCTACGAGCAGTACTTC. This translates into CAISESPQVFSYEQYF.

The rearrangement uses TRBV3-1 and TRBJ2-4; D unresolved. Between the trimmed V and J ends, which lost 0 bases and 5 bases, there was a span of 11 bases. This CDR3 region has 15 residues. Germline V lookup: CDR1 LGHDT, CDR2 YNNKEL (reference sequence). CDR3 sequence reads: CASSQDLASQNIQYF. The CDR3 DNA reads TGTGCCAGCAGCCAAGATCTTGCGTCCCAAAACATTCAGTACTTC.

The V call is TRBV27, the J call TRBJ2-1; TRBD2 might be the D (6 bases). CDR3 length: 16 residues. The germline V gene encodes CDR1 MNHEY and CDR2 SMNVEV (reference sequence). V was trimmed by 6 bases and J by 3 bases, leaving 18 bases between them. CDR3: CASRPEAGRGYNEQFF. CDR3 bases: TGTGCCAGCAGGCCCGAGGCGGGACGGGGCTACAATGAGCAGTTCTTC.

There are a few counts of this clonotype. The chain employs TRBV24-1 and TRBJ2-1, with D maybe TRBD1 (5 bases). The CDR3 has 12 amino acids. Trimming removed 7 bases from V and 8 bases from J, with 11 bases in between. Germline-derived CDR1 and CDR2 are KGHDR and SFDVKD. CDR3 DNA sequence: TGTGCCACCAGGGCCCAGGGCCATGAGCAGTTCTTC. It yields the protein CATRAQGHEQFF.

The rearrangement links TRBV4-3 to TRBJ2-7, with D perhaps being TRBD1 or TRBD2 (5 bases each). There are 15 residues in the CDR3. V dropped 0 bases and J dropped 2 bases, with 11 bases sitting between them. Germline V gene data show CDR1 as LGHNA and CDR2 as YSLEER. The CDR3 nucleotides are TGCGCCAGCAGCCAAGATATCCAGGGAGCCTACGAGCAGTACTTC. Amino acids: CASSQDIQGAYEQYF.

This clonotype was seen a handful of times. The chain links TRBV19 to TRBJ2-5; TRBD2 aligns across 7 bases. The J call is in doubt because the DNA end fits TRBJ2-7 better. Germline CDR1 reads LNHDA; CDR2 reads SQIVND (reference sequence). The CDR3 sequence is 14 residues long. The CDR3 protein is CASSPSGDPYEQYF. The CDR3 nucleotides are TGTGCCAGTAGTCCGAGCGGGGACCCCTACGAGCAGTACTTC.

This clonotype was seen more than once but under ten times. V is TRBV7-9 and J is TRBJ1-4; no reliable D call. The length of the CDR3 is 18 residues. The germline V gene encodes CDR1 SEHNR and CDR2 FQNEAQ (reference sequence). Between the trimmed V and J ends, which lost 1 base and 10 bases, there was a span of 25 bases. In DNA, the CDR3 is TGTGCCAGCAGCTTAGTGTGGGATCCCCTTAACCCTCCCGGAAAACTGTTTTTT. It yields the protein CASSLVWDPLNPPGKLFF. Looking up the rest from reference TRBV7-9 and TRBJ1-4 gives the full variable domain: DTGVSQNPRHKITKRGQNVTFRCDPISEHNRLYWYRQTLGQGPEFLTYFQNEAQLEKSRLLSDRFSAERPKGSFSTLEIQRTEQGDSAMYLCASSLVWDPLNPPGKLFFGSGTQLSVL.

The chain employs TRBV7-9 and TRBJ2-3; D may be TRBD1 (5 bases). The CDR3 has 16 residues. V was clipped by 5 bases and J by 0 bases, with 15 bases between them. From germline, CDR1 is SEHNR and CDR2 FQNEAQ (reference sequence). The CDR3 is CASSERSTASTDTQYF. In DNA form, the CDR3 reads TGTGCCAGCAGCGAACGCTCGACAGCTAGCACAGATACGCAGTATTTT.

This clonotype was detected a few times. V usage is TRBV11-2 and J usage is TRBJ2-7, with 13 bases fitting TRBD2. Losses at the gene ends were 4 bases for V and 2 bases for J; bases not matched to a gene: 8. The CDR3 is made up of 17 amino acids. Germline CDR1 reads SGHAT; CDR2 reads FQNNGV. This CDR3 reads CASSSRLAGGLAYEQYF. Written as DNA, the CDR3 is TGTGCCAGCAGCTCTAGACTAGCGGGGGGCCTCGCCTACGAGCAGTACTTC.

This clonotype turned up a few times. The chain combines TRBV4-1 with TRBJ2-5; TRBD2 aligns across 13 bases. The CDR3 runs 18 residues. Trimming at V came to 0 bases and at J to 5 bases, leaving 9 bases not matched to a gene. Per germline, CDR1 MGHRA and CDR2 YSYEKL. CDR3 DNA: TGCGCCAGCAGCCAAGATCCCCTAGGACTAGCGGGGGAGGAGACCCAGTACTTC. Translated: CASSQDPLGLAGEETQYF.

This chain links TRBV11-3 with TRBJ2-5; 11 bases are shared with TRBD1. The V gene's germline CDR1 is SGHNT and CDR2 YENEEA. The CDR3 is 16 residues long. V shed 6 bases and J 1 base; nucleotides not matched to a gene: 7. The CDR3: CASSRGTGGSQETQYF. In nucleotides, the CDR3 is TGTGCCAGCAGTCGAGGGACAGGGGGGTCCCAAGAGACCCAGTACTTC.

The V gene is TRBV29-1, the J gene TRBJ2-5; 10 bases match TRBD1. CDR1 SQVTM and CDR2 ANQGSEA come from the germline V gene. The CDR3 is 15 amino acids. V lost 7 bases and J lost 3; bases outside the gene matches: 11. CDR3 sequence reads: CSAAGTGALKETQYF. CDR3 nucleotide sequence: TGCAGCGCAGCCGGGACAGGGGCACTGAAAGAGACCCAGTACTTC. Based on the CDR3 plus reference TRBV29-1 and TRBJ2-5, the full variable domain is SAVISQKPSRDICQRGTSLTIQCQVDSQVTMMFWYRQQPGQSLTLIATANQGSEATYESGFVIDKFPISRPNLTFSTLTVSNMSPEDSSIYLCSAAGTGALKETQYFGPGTRLLVL.

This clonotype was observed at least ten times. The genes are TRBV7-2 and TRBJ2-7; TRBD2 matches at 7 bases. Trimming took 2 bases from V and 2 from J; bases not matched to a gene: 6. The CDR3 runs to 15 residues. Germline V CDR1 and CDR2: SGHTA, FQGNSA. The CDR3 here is CASSLRGEWAYEQYF. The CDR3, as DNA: TGTGCCAGCAGCTTACGGGGGGAATGGGCCTACGAGCAGTACTTC.

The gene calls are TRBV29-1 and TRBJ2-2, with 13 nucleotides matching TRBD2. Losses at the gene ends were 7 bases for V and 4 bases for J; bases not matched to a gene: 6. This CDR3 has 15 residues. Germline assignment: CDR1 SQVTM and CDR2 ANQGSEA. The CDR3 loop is CSGTSGSRGTGELFF. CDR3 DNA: TGCAGCGGGACTAGCGGGAGCCGTGGCACCGGGGAGCTGTTTTTT.

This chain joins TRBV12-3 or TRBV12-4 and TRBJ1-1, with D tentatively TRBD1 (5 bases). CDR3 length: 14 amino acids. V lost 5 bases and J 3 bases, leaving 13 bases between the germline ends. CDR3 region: CASSTLDIDTEAFF. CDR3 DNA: TGTGCCAGCAGTACCTTGGACATTGACACTGAAGCTTTCTTT.

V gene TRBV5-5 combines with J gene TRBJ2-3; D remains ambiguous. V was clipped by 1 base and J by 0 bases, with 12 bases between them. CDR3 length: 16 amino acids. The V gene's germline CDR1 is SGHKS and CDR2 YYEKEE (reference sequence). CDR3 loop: CASSLSTAVSTDTQYF. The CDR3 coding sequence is TGTGCCAGCAGCTTGTCAACGGCCGTGAGCACAGATACGCAGTATTTT.

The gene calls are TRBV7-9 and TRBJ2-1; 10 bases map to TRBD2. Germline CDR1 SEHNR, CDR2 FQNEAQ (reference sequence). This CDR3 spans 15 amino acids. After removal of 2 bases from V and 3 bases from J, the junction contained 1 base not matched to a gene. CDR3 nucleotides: TGTGCCAGCAGCTTACCTAGCGGGAGCTACAATGAGCAGTTCTTC. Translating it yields CASSLPSGSYNEQFF.

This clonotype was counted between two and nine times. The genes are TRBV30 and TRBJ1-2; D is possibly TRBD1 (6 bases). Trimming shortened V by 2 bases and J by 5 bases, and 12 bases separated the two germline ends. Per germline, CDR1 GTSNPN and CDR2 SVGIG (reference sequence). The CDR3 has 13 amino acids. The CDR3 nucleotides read TGTGCCTGGAGTTCTAGGGGGAGTTATGGCTACACCTTC. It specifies CAWSSRGSYGYTF.

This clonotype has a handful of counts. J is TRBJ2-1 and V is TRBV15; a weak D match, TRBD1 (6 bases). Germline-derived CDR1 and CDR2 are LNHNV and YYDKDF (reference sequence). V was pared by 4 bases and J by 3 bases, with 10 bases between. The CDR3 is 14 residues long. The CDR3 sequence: CATSTPDSYNEQFF. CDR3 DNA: TGTGCCACCAGCACTCCGGACAGCTACAATGAGCAGTTCTTC.

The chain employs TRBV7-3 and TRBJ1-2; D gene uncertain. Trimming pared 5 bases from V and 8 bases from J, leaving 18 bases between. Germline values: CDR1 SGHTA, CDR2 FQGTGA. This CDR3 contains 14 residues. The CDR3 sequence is CASSPGRLEGGYTF. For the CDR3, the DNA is TGTGCCAGCAGCCCTGGACGCCTCGAGGGCGGCTACACCTTC. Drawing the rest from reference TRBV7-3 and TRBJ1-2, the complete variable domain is GAGVSQTPSNKVTEKGKYVELRCDPISGHTALYWYRQSLGQGPEFLIYFQGTGAADDSGLPNDRFFAVRPEGSVSTLKIQRTERGDSAVYLCASSPGRLEGGYTFGSGTRLTVV.

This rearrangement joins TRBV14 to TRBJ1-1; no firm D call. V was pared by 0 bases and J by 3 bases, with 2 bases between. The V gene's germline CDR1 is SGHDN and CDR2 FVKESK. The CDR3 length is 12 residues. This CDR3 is CASSQDHTEAFF. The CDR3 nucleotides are TGTGCCAGCAGCCAAGATCACACTGAAGCTTTCTTT.

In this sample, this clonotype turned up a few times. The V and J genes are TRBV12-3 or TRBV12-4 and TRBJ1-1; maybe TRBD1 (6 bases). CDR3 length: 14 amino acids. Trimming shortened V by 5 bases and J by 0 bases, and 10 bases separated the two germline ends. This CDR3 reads CASSRQAMNTEAFF. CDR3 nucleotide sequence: TGTGCCAGCAGTCGACAGGCAATGAACACTGAAGCTTTCTTT.

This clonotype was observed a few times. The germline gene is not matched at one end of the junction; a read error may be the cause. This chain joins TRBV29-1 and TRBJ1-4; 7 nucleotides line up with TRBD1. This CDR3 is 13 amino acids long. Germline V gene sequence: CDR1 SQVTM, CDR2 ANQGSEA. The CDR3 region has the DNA TGCAGCGGGGGGGACAGACGGTATGAAAAGCTGTTTTTT. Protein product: CSGGDRRYEKLFF.

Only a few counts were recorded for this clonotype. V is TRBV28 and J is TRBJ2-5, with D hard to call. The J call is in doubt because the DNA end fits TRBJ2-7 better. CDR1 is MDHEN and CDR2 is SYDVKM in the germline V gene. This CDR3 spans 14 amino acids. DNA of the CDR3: TGTGCCAGCAGTTTACTCCCGGCGACCTACGAGCAGTACTTC. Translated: CASSLLPATYEQYF.

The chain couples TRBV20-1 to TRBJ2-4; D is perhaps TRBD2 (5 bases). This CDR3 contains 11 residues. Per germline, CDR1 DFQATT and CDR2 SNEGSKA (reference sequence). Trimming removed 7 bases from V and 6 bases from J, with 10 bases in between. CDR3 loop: CSGESGNIQYF. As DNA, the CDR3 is TGCAGTGGGGAGTCGGGAAACATTCAGTACTTC.